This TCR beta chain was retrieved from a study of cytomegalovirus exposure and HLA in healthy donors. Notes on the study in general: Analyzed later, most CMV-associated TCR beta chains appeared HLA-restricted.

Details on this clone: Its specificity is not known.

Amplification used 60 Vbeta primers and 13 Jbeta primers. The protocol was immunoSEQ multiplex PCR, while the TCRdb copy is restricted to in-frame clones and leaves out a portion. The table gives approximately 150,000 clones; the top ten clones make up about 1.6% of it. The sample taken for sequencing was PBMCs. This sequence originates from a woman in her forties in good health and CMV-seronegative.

The CDR3 is CALSGIYEQYF. CDR3 bases: TGTGCCTTATCAGGCATCTACGAGCAGTACTTC. The rearrangement uses TRBV6-1 and TRBJ2-7, with D unclear. V gave up 11 bases and J gave up 3 bases, with 11 bases separating them. This CDR3 is built from 11 residues. Germline values: CDR1 MNHNS, CDR2 SASEGT.